Listed below are T cell receptor beta chains from one sample, sequenced in a study of T cell repertoires in cytomegalovirus infection. Antigens for these TCRs are unknown. TCRdb reprocessed the reads via MiXCR and lists one record per CDR3 protein. This sample carries roughly 920,000 distinct CDR3 sequences, approximately 32% of them seen once, and the ten largest clones take about an eighth. The starting material was cultured CD8+ T cells from PBMCs, obtained from culture after CMV antigen stimulation. The receptors shown here come from a human donor in good health (CMV status not recorded). Some clones in this sample may be carry-over from other donors' samples. The CDR3 runs from the conserved cysteine through the conserved F or W. The D gene is left open where the match is weak. A row's size may be missing; if present it is once, few, many or a size class.

d_call,cdr3_length,clone_size,j_call,v_call,cdr3_nt,cdr3_aa
.,15,.,TRBJ2-1,TRBV27,TGTGCCAGCACCATGGGGGGGCCATCTTACAATGAGCAGTTCTTC,CASTMGGPSYNEQFF
TRBD2,17,many,TRBJ2-7,TRBV7-2,TGTGCCAGCAGCTTAGAAGGAGCGGGATTTCTCTCCTACGAGCAGTACTTC,CASSLEGAGFLSYEQYF
.,13,.,TRBJ1-1,TRBV6-5,TGTGCCAGCAGTTCGGAGGGGTCGACTGAAGCTTTCTTT,CASSSEGSTEAFF
.,17,few,TRBJ1-2,TRBV4-1,TGCGCCAGCAGCCAAGACACCTCCCGGCGCAGTACCACTGGCTACACCTTC,CASSQDTSRRSTTGYTF
.,11,.,TRBJ2-5,TRBV29-1,TGCAGCACGTGGGGGCGAGAGACCCAGTACTTC,CSTWGRETQYF
.,17,few,TRBJ2-6,TRBV5-6,TGTGCCAGCAGCAAGGAAACAGGGATCTCTGGGGCCAACGTCCTGACTTTC,CASSKETGISGANVLTF
.,11,few,TRBJ2-1,TRBV6-2/TRBV6-3,TGTGCCAGCAGTACAACGCGTGAGCAGTTCTTC,CASSTTREQFF
.,18,.,TRBJ2-3,TRBV7-9,TGTGCCAGCACCCGACCCAAGCTACATCAAGCAGGCACAGATACGCAGTATTTT,CASTRPKLHQAGTDTQYF
.,14,few,TRBJ2-5,TRBV7-9,TGTGCCAGCAGCTTAGTGGGTTTGGAAGAGACCCAGTACTTC,CASSLVGLEETQYF
.,17,few,TRBJ2-3,TRBV6-1,TGTGCCAGCGAGTCATCCTTCCGGGACTCAGGCACAGATACGCAGTATTTT,CASESSFRDSGTDTQYF
TRBD1,15,few,TRBJ1-4,TRBV7-9,TGTGCCAGCAGTCTCCCCTGGACAGGGGATGAAAAACTGTTTTTT,CASSLPWTGDEKLFF
TRBD1,15,.,TRBJ2-1,TRBV5-1,TGCGCCAGCAGCCTAAATGGACAGGATTTCGATGAGCAGTTCTTC,CASSLNGQDFDEQFF
.,15,many,TRBJ1-4,TRBV6-1,TGTGCCAGCCGAGGGGACAACAGGTATTACGAAAAACTGTTTTTT,CASRGDNRYYEKLFF
.,16,.,TRBJ1-1,TRBV19,TGTGCCAGTACCTTAATGGGGGGGCGCGGGAGCACTGAAGCTTTCTTT,CASTLMGGRGSTEAFF
.,14,.,TRBJ1-2,TRBV19,TGTGCCAGTAGTATAGATGTCCTCAGCTATGGCTACACCTTC,CASSIDVLSYGYTF
.,15,few,TRBJ2-1,TRBV13,TGTGCCAGCAGCCGGCCGAGCGGTATCTACAATGAGCAGTTCTTC,CASSRPSGIYNEQFF
.,18,.,TRBJ2-2,TRBV6-2/TRBV6-3,TGTGCCAGCAGTTACCCCCGGGACAAGACCTCGAACACCGGGGAGCTGTTTTTT,CASSYPRDKTSNTGELFF
.,13,once,TRBJ1-5,TRBV7-4,TGTGCCAGCGGTACCATAAGGGGGGAGCCCCAGCATTTT,CASGTIRGEPQHF
.,15,few,TRBJ2-7,TRBV7-2,TGTGCCAGCAGCTTAGACGGGCTAGGGTACTACGAGCAGTACTTC,CASSLDGLGYYEQYF
TRBD1,19,few,TRBJ1-1,TRBV12-5,TGTGCTAGTGGTTTGGTCCTGGAGGGGGACAGGGATGGAGTCACTGAAGCTTTCTTT,CASGLVLEGDRDGVTEAFF
.,12,many,TRBJ1-2,TRBV6-5,TGTGCCAGCAGCTTAAACAGGGATGGCTACACCTTC,CASSLNRDGYTF
.,15,.,TRBJ1-2,TRBV10-3,TGTGCCATCAGTGAGTCTCGGGGCGCAAACTATGGCTACACCTTC,CAISESRGANYGYTF
TRBD1,16,many,TRBJ2-1,TRBV11-2,TGTGCCAGCAGTCCGCATGGGACAGGGTCCTACAATGAGCAGTTCTTC,CASSPHGTGSYNEQFF
.,15,.,TRBJ2-2,TRBV7-6,TGTGCCAGCAGCCGGCCGGGTACGAACACCGGGGAGCTGTTTTTT,CASSRPGTNTGELFF
TRBD2,16,few,TRBJ2-1,TRBV7-6,TGTGCCAGCAGCGGGCGACTAGCGGGGGATTTGGATGAGCAGTTCTTC,CASSGRLAGDLDEQFF
.,15,.,TRBJ2-7,TRBV20-1,TGCAGTGCTTCCCAAAGGGGCGGACCCTGGGACGAGCAGTACTTC,CSASQRGGPWDEQYF
.,16,few,TRBJ2-3,TRBV12-5,TGTGCTAGTGGTTTGGTACTGGACAGTTACACAGATACGCAGTATTTT,CASGLVLDSYTDTQYF
.,14,.,TRBJ2-3,TRBV9,TGTGCCAGCAGCGCCAGGAGGGCTGGAGATACGCAGTATTTT,CASSARRAGDTQYF
.,15,once,TRBJ2-3,TRBV2,TGTGCCAGCAGTGGATTAGGGGGGTTGCGAGATACGCAGTATTTT,CASSGLGGLRDTQYF
TRBD2,15,few,TRBJ2-7,TRBV4-2,TGTGCCAGCAGCCAAGCGGATAGCGGGTACTACGAGCAGTACTTC,CASSQADSGYYEQYF
.,17,.,TRBJ1-5,TRBV11-2,TGTGCCAGCAGCTTAGCGGGGGCCCAAGGTAGCAATCAGCCCCAGCATTTT,CASSLAGAQGSNQPQHF
TRBD1,16,few,TRBJ1-2,TRBV7-6,TGTGCCAGCAGCTTAGCGGGCCCACAGGGGGTTGATGGCTACACCTTC,CASSLAGPQGVDGYTF
.,13,many,TRBJ2-1,TRBV7-6,TGTGCCAGCAGCTTAAAGAGGGGGGGAGAGCAGTTCTTC,CASSLKRGGEQFF
.,15,few,TRBJ2-5,TRBV7-9,TGTGCCAGCAGCTTGGGGCCGCAGGGGGGAGAGACCCAGTACTTC,CASSLGPQGGETQYF
.,13,few,TRBJ2-2,TRBV29-1,TGCAGCGTTGAAGGGTTGAACACCGGGGAGCTGTTTTTT,CSVEGLNTGELFF
.,13,many,TRBJ2-7,TRBV7-8,TGTGCCAGCAGCTTAGCCAGGCTGTACGAGCAGTACTTC,CASSLARLYEQYF
.,15,few,TRBJ1-4,TRBV12-5,TGTGCTAGTGGTTCTTTTCGCGGGCCGGAAGAAAAACTGTTTTTT,CASGSFRGPEEKLFF
.,16,once,TRBJ1-5,TRBV6-1,TGTGCCAGCAACTCATATCAGCACAGGTCCTTGTGGCCCCAGCATTTT,CASNSYQHRSLWPQHF
.,15,.,TRBJ2-2,TRBV4-1,TGCGCCAGCAGCCATCCGTGGGGGCTAACCGGGGAGCTGTTTTTT,CASSHPWGLTGELFF
.,14,many,TRBJ2-1,TRBV6-5,TGTGCCAGCAGTTACTCGAATTCGCCCCATGAGCAGTTCTTC,CASSYSNSPHEQFF
TRBD2,16,few,TRBJ2-3,TRBV7-6,TGTGCTAGCAGCCCTTTTAGCGGGGGACCCGGAGATACGCAGTATTTT,CASSPFSGGPGDTQYF
TRBD1,16,few,TRBJ1-5,TRBV4-1,TGCGCCAGCAGCCATTCCGGACAGGGAGGAATTCAGCCCCAGCATTTT,CASSHSGQGGIQPQHF
.,15,.,TRBJ2-1,TRBV28,TGTGCCAGCAGTATGGTGGGGGGCGCAGGTAATGAGCAGTTCTTC,CASSMVGGAGNEQFF
.,14,many,TRBJ2-7,TRBV7-8,TGTGCCAGCAGCTTAGGACTAGTCTTCAACGAGCAGTACTTC,CASSLGLVFNEQYF
.,17,.,TRBJ2-1,TRBV10-3,TGTGCCATCAGTGAGATGCGAGACGTAGACTCCTACAATGAGCAGTTCTTC,CAISEMRDVDSYNEQFF
.,16,.,TRBJ1-1,TRBV6-2/TRBV6-3,TGTGCCAGCAGCTTAATCGAAGCAGGGGCGGCGACTGAAGCTTTCTTT,CASSLIEAGAATEAFF
.,13,.,TRBJ2-3,TRBV27,TGTGCCAGCAAGGGCGGGAACACAGATACGCAGTATTTT,CASKGGNTDTQYF
.,14,.,TRBJ2-3,TRBV12-3/TRBV12-4,TGTGCCAGCAGTTTATCTGGGAGAAGTACGTCGCAGTATTTT,CASSLSGRSTSQYF
.,13,.,TRBJ1-2,TRBV6-1,TGTGCCAGCAGAGATCAGGGCAACTATGGCTACACCTTC,CASRDQGNYGYTF
TRBD1,14,.,TRBJ1-2,TRBV5-6,TGTGCCAGCAGCTTACAGGGGAGATACTATGGCTACACCTTC,CASSLQGRYYGYTF
.,15,.,TRBJ1-1,TRBV6-5,TGTGTCAGCCGCCCTGATGTGTGGGGACGCACTGAAGCTTTCTTT,CVSRPDVWGRTEAFF
.,15,few,TRBJ2-6,TRBV7-9,TGTGCCAGCAGCTTCGAATTCTCTGGGGCCAACGTCCTGACTTTC,CASSFEFSGANVLTF
TRBD1,17,few,TRBJ2-1,TRBV9,TGTGCCAGCAGCATTAACCCGGGACAGGGGGCAGGGAATGAGCAGTTCTTC,CASSINPGQGAGNEQFF
.,13,.,TRBJ2-2,TRBV12-3/TRBV12-4,TGTGCCAGCAGTTTAGCGGTCGGCCGGGAGCTGTTTTTT,CASSLAVGRELFF
.,16,.,TRBJ2-3,TRBV14,TGTGCCAGCAGCCTTCGGACACGATTGAGCACAGATACGCAGTATTTT,CASSLRTRLSTDTQYF
TRBD2,15,few,TRBJ2-1,TRBV7-2,TGTGCCAGCAGCTTAGTAGCTAGCGGCGACAATGAGCAGTTCTTC,CASSLVASGDNEQFF
.,16,.,TRBJ1-2,TRBV10-2,TGCGCCAGCAGTGAGCTGGGGGAGAATAATAACTATGGCTACACCTTC,CASSELGENNNYGYTF
TRBD1,18,.,TRBJ1-4,TRBV6-2/TRBV6-3,TGTGCCAGCAGTTACGAGAGGGACAGGGATGCAACTAATGAAAAACTGTTTTTT,CASSYERDRDATNEKLFF
.,17,.,TRBJ2-1,TRBV7-9,TGTGCCAGCAGCTTAATGAGTGACAGCAGCTCCTACAATGAGCAGTTCTTC,CASSLMSDSSSYNEQFF
.,15,few,TRBJ1-2,TRBV6-5,TGTGCCAGCAGTTACTCCACAGGGTCTTCGGATGGCTACACCTTC,CASSYSTGSSDGYTF